Presented here are 17 T cell receptor beta chains from one specimen sequenced in a study of identical twins. In TCRdb, the 5' RACE reads were re-called with MiXCR into one record per CDR3 protein. The data contain around 1.7 million distinct CDR3 sequences, around a third of them singletons. Sample: cord blood. The origin of the receptors is a newborn girl in good health.

As concerns this clonotype: This may be a read error, as it is one base from a much larger clone. The chain carries TRBV4-1 and TRBJ2-4; 9 bases line up with TRBD2. Judging by the DNA end, TRBJ2-7 fits better; the J call may be wrong. Germline CDR1 MGHRA, CDR2 YSYEKL. The CDR3 totals 16 residues. The CDR3: CASSQGWRTSVREQYF. The CDR3, as DNA: TGCGCCAGCAGCCAAGGGTGGAGGACTAGCGTGCGCGAGCAGTACTTC.

The chain links TRBV2 to TRBJ2-3, with 7 bases lining up with TRBD1. V was clipped by 11 bases and J by 1 base; unmatched bases: 3. The V gene's germline CDR1 is SNHLY and CDR2 FYNNEI. This CDR3 is built from 12 residues. In DNA form, the CDR3 reads TGTGCCGGCGGACAGGGCACAGATACGCAGTATTTT. Its protein is CAGGQGTDTQYF.

The chain joins TRBV20-1 to TRBJ2-1, with D unclear. The CDR3 loop spans 17 amino acids. V dropped 1 base and J dropped 2 bases, with 18 bases sitting between them. Germline CDR1 DFQATT, CDR2 SNEGSKA (reference sequence). CDR3 coding DNA: TGCAGTGCTAGAGCTCAAGAGAGGACGGTACCCTACAATGAGCAGTTCTTC. It translates to CSARAQERTVPYNEQFF.

CDR3 bases: TGCAGTGCTAGTCTGCTCACGAACACTGAAGCTTTCTTT. It encodes CSASLLTNTEAFF. The V call is TRBV20-1, the J call TRBJ1-1; D gene unclear. The germline gives CDR1 DFQATT, CDR2 SNEGSKA (reference sequence). The CDR3 is 13 amino acids. The V end lost 3 bases, the J end lost 1 base, and 9 bases lay between the germline ends.

This clonotype has a handful of counts. V is TRBV12-3 or TRBV12-4 and J is TRBJ1-5; a possible D gene is TRBD1 (5 bases). Trimming took 4 bases from V and 0 from J, leaving 19 bases between them. CDR3 length equals 18 residues. The CDR3 sequence is CASSYGYGAVYSNQPQHF. The CDR3, as DNA: TGTGCCAGCAGTTATGGGTATGGGGCCGTCTATAGCAATCAGCCCCAGCATTTT.

This clonotype showed up many times. The chain combines TRBV3-1 with TRBJ2-3; TRBD2 aligns across 13 bases. The germline V gene encodes CDR1 LGHDT and CDR2 YNNKEL (reference sequence). With V trimmed by 4 bases and J by 2 bases, 3 bases remained unmatched. The CDR3 is made up of 16 amino acids. DNA for the CDR3: TGTGCCAGCAGCCGAACTAGCGGGGGGGCCACAGATACGCAGTATTTT. It codes for CASSRTSGGATDTQYF.

This clonotype was picked up a small number of times. The genes are TRBV20-1 and TRBJ2-1; 16 nucleotides align to TRBD2. The germline gives CDR1 DFQATT, CDR2 SNEGSKA (reference sequence). Germline trimming cut 3 bases from V and 5 bases from J; bases unmatched to any gene: 13. This CDR3 has 19 residues. The CDR3 sequence is CSARTKPGLAGGINNEQFF. The DNA of the CDR3 is TGCAGTGCTAGGACGAAGCCGGGACTAGCGGGGGGGATTAACAATGAGCAGTTCTTC.

This chain uses TRBV20-1 with TRBJ1-3; 7 positions match TRBD1. The CDR3 runs to 13 residues. V was pared by 4 bases and J by 1 base, with 1 base of the junction left unmatched. Germline CDR1 DFQATT, CDR2 SNEGSKA (reference sequence). The DNA of the CDR3 is TGCAGTGCTACGGGACAGTCTGGAAACACCATATATTTT. It encodes CSATGQSGNTIYF.

This clonotype occurred many times. The V gene is TRBV24-1, the J gene TRBJ1-2, with TRBD1 matching 8 bases. J lost 2 bases, V lost 2 bases, and 9 bases had no gene match. Germline CDR1 and CDR2: KGHDR and SFDVKD. The CDR3 has 17 amino acids. CDR3 nucleotide sequence: TGTGCCACCAGTGATTCCAGCAGGGGGCTGGGAAACTATGGCTACACCTTC. It is translated as CATSDSSRGLGNYGYTF.

J is TRBJ1-1 and V is TRBV2; tentatively, D is TRBD1 (5 bases). This CDR3 is 15 amino acids long. V shed 6 bases and J shed 2 bases, with 16 bases lying between them. Germline CDR1 is SNHLY and CDR2 is FYNNEI. CDR3 region: CASRRAGRLNTEAFF. In nucleotides, the CDR3 is TGTGCCAGCAGGCGGGCGGGACGGCTTAACACTGAAGCTTTCTTT.

This clonotype showed up just once. The chain has TRBV9 and TRBJ2-1; maybe TRBD1 (6 bases). The germline V gene encodes CDR1 SGDLS and CDR2 YYNGEE. Trimming removed 3 bases at V and 0 bases at J, with 16 bases between. There are 17 residues in the CDR3. The CDR3 spells CASSDNPEDSSYNEQFF. CDR3 nucleotides: TGTGCCAGCAGCGATAATCCGGAGGACAGCTCCTACAATGAGCAGTTCTTC.

V gene TRBV7-9 combines with J gene TRBJ2-3, with TRBD2 identical over 8 bases. This CDR3 is 16 amino acids long. The trim removed 1 base at V and 6 bases at J, leaving 9 bases unmatched. From germline, CDR1 is SEHNR and CDR2 FQNEAQ (reference sequence). CDR3 protein: CASSLGPAGATDTQYF. CDR3 nucleotide sequence: TGTGCCAGCAGCTTAGGTCCAGCGGGGGCAACCGATACGCAGTATTTT.

This chain links TRBV28 with TRBJ1-1, with D possibly being TRBD1 (5 bases). The CDR3 extends over 17 amino acids. Trimming removed 5 bases from V and 0 bases from J, with 19 bases in between. Germline loops: CDR1 MDHEN, CDR2 SYDVKM. CDR3 amino acids: CASSPHRRDGLNTEAFF. The CDR3 DNA is TGTGCCAGCAGTCCGCACCGCCGGGACGGATTGAACACTGAAGCTTTCTTT.

This clonotype was found a few times. V is TRBV6-1 and J is TRBJ1-1; D is unclear. Germline V gene sequence: CDR1 MNHNS, CDR2 SASEGT. V was trimmed by 6 bases and J by 1 base, leaving 9 bases between them. The CDR3 extends over 13 amino acids. CDR3 protein: CASRPSRNTEAFF. CDR3 coding DNA: TGTGCCAGCAGGCCCTCTAGGAACACTGAAGCTTTCTTT.

The chain couples TRBV5-5 to TRBJ1-6; D gene unclear. The CDR3 has 15 amino acids. The germline CDR1 and CDR2 sequences are SGHKS and YYEKEE (reference sequence). The V and J ends lost 0 bases and 4 bases respectively, with 8 bases between them. CDR3 nucleotides: TGTGCCAGCAGCTTGGAACTCAGATATAATTCACCCCTCCACTTT. Its protein product is CASSLELRYNSPLHF.

This clonotype was seen a few times. The chain employs TRBV28 and TRBJ2-3; D not resolved. The CDR3 extends over 14 amino acids. The V and J ends lost 7 bases and 2 bases respectively, with 13 bases between them. CDR1 is MDHEN, CDR2 SYDVKM, per germline. The CDR3 DNA reads as TGTGCCAGCACCGTTGGGCCTTACACAGATACGCAGTATTTT. This gives the protein CASTVGPYTDTQYF.

This clonotype was seen at least ten times. The J gene is TRBJ1-5, the V gene TRBV5-1, with D possibly being TRBD1 (5 bases). Germline CDR1 reads SGHRS; CDR2 reads YFSETQ. The CDR3 loop spans 14 amino acids. The ends were cut back, 4 bases at V and 2 bases at J, with 10 bases in the middle. Here the CDR3 DNA reads TGCGCCAGCAGCCTGGGGGATGGCAATCAGCCCCAGCATTTT. It codes for CASSLGDGNQPQHF. The full variable domain, completed using reference TRBV5-1 and TRBJ1-5, is KAGVTQTPRYLIKTRGQQVTLSCSPISGHRSVSWYQQTPGQGLQFLFEYFSETQRNKGNFPGRFSGRQFSNSRSEMNVSTLELGDSALYLCASSLGDGNQPQHFGDGTRLSIL.